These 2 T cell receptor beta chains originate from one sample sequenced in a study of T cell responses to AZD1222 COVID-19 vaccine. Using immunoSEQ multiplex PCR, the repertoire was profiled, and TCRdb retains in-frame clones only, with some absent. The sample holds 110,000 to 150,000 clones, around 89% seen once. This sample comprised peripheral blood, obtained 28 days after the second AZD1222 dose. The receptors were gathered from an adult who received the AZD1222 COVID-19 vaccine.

CDR3 in amino acids: CASSLGRVVGGYTF. The DNA of the CDR3 is TGTGCCAGCAGCTTAGGGAGGGTAGTCGGTGGCTACACCTTC. The chain links TRBV7-3 to TRBJ1-2, with D unclear. The CDR3 consists of 14 residues. V was cut by 2 bases and J by 7 bases, with 14 bases left in between. Germline V CDR1 and CDR2: SGHTA, FQGTGA.

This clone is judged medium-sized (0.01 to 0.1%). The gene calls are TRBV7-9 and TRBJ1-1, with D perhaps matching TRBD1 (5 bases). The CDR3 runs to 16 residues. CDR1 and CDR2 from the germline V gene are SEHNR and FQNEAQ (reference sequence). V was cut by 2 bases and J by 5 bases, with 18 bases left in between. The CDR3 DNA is TGTGCCAGCAGCTTACACCTCCTAAGGGGTTATACTGAAGCTTTCTTT. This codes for CASSLHLLRGYTEAFF.